The 24 T cell receptor beta chains presented below share a single source sample, sequenced in a study of blood T cells in healthy people across ages (dated by TCRdb to between 2014 and 2016). The library relied on 5' RACE. Sequencer: Illumina HiSeq 2500. A second PCR of about 7 to 12 cycles was performed with a sample-barcoded 5' primer and a J-beta primer mix. The raw public data were reprocessed by TCRdb itself: fastp quality trimming at Q25, MiXCR clonotype calling, in-frame beta chains only. Every distinct CDR3 protein forms one entry, paired with its most common genes and DNA. The sample profile shows more than 1 million distinct CDR3 sequences; 40% to 50% of them were found once. The ten biggest clones cover 18% of the sample. Specimen: blood. These receptors all come from a woman aged 55 to 70 in good health.

This clonotype has a handful of counts. This chain connects TRBV7-2 to TRBJ2-7, with D uncertain. Germline CDR1 SGHTA, CDR2 FQGNSA. Trimming removed 5 bases at V and 0 bases at J, with 11 bases between. The CDR3 consists of 14 residues. The CDR3 loop is CASSPPIFSYEQYF. For the CDR3, the DNA is TGTGCCAGCAGCCCCCCAATATTCTCCTACGAGCAGTACTTC.

This sequence joins TRBV3-1 and TRBJ2-7; the D gene is possibly TRBD2 (6 bases). Deletions cut 1 base from V and 2 bases from J, with 12 bases between. CDR3 length equals 15 residues. Germline CDR1 is LGHDT and CDR2 is YNNKEL (reference sequence). CDR3: CASSQVSGTPYEQYF. For the CDR3, the DNA is TGTGCCAGCAGCCAAGTGTCCGGGACTCCCTACGAGCAGTACTTC.

V and J are TRBV6-5 and TRBJ1-2; tentative D call: TRBD1 (6 bases). The CDR3 contains 17 residues. Germline lookup yields CDR1 MNHEY and CDR2 SVGAGI. V shed 2 bases and J shed 5 bases, with 21 bases lying between them. The CDR3 region has the DNA TGTGCCAGCAGTTACGCCGCCTCGGCCAGGGGTGCATATGGCTACACCTTC. It codes for CASSYAASARGAYGYTF.

This clonotype was observed a few times. This sequence joins TRBV5-1 and TRBJ2-7, with 8 bases identical to TRBD1. Germline V gene sequence: CDR1 SGHRS, CDR2 YFSETQ. With V trimmed by 5 bases and J by 2 bases, 6 bases remained unmatched. The CDR3 consists of 14 residues. CDR3 amino acids: CASSYRGTPYEQYF. CDR3 sequence (DNA): TGCGCCAGCAGTTACAGGGGGACCCCCTACGAGCAGTACTTC. The whole variable domain, filled in from reference TRBV5-1 and TRBJ2-7, reads KAGVTQTPRYLIKTRGQQVTLSCSPISGHRSVSWYQQTPGQGLQFLFEYFSETQRNKGNFPGRFSGRQFSNSRSEMNVSTLELGDSALYLCASSYRGTPYEQYFGPGTRLTVT.

This clonotype was counted once. The CDR3 does not end in the conserved phenylalanine or tryptophan, so this is likely a read error. This rearrangement joins TRBV20-1 to TRBJ2-7, with TRBD2 identical over 8 bases. V lost 3 bases and J lost 3; bases outside the gene matches: 7. This CDR3 has 14 residues. CDR1 and CDR2 (germline): DFQATT, SNEGSKA (reference sequence). CDR3 sequence (DNA): TGCAGTGCTAGGATAAGCGGGAGTATCTACGAGCAGTACTTA. It translates to CSARISGSIYEQYL.

Worth noting for this clonotype: This clone may be a read error of a much larger clone one base away. The chain employs TRBV12-3 or TRBV12-4 and TRBJ1-2; D not resolved. The CDR3 runs to 14 residues. Trimming shortened V by 7 bases and J by 0 bases, and 12 bases separated the two germline ends. Here the CDR3 reads CASKRGGSNYGYTF. CDR3 nucleotide sequence: TGTGCCAGCAAACGCGGCGGATCTAACTATGGCTACACCTTC.

This clonotype has only a few counts. V gene TRBV27 combines with J gene TRBJ2-7; TRBD2 might be the D (6 bases). Trimming took off 10 bases at V and 7 bases at J, with 17 bases between the two ends. Germline loops: CDR1 MNHEY, CDR2 SMNVEV (reference sequence). The CDR3 contains 12 residues. CDR3 amino acids: CATWDGGGEQYF. Here the CDR3 DNA reads TGTGCCACCTGGGACGGAGGAGGGGAGCAGTACTTC.

The chain joins TRBV9 to TRBJ2-1; D gene unclear. Germline lookup yields CDR1 SGDLS and CDR2 YYNGEE. The CDR3 is 14 amino acids. V lost 3 bases to trimming and J lost 5 bases, with 12 bases between them. CDR3 sequence: CASSEDQAHNEQFF. DNA of the CDR3: TGTGCCAGCAGCGAGGATCAGGCCCACAATGAGCAGTTCTTC. Together with reference TRBV9 and TRBJ2-1, the CDR3 gives the full variable domain: DSGVTQTPKHLITATGQRVTLRCSPRSGDLSVYWYQQSLDQGLQFLIQYYNGEERAKGNILERFSAQQFPDLHSELNLSSLELGDSALYFCASSEDQAHNEQFFGPGTRLTVL.

Details on this clonotype: A clone one base away is much larger, so this may be a read error. The chain links TRBV5-1 to TRBJ2-7; maybe TRBD1 (5 bases). CDR3 length: 14 amino acids. The ends were cut back, 0 bases at V and 6 bases at J, with 13 bases in the middle. Germline assignment: CDR1 SGHRS and CDR2 YFSETQ. CDR3 region: CASSLGGTGPEQYF. CDR3 in DNA: TGCGCCAGCAGCTTGGGGGGCACAGGTCCCGAGCAGTACTTC.

This clonotype was counted between two and nine times. The chain couples TRBV27 to TRBJ2-3; 11 bases agree with TRBD2. V lost 2 bases and J lost 2; bases outside the gene matches: 3. Germline V gives CDR1 MNHEY, CDR2 SMNVEV (reference sequence). This CDR3 has 16 amino acids. The CDR3 sequence is CASSLRLAGTTDTQYF. Here the CDR3 DNA reads TGTGCCAGCAGTTTAAGACTAGCGGGGACCACAGATACGCAGTATTTT.

Comments on this clonotype: One end of the junction varies from germline; a read error may be responsible. The gene calls are TRBV4-1 and TRBJ2-6; D is perhaps TRBD1 (5 bases). Germline V gene data show CDR1 as MGHRA and CDR2 as YSYEKL. This CDR3 spans 13 amino acids. The CDR3 DNA reads as TGCGCCAGCAGCCCCAGCTGGGGCAACGCCCTGACTTTC. It encodes CASSPSWGNALTF.

The chain recombines TRBV12-3 or TRBV12-4 with TRBJ2-5, with TRBD2 matching over 7 bases. Trimming at V came to 5 bases and at J to 0 bases, leaving 12 bases not matched to a gene. The CDR3 has 17 amino acids. CDR3 coding DNA: TGTGCCAGCAGTCTGGGTCTGGCGGGAGCTTACCAAGAGACCCAGTACTTC. Its protein is CASSLGLAGAYQETQYF.

This clonotype has just a few counts. The rearrangement links TRBV7-2 to TRBJ2-1; 10 bases agree with TRBD2. Germline assignment: CDR1 SGHTA and CDR2 FQGNSA. This CDR3 is 14 amino acids long. Trimming removed 3 bases from V and 9 bases from J; junction bases left unmatched: 5. DNA of the CDR3: TGTGCCAGCAGCTTTCCTAGCGGGAGATTTGAGCAGTTCTTC. Amino acids: CASSFPSGRFEQFF.

This clonotype was recorded a few times. This chain uses TRBV2 with TRBJ2-1, with 9 bases aligning to TRBD2. The CDR3 spans 15 residues. Germline V gene sequence: CDR1 SNHLY, CDR2 FYNNEI. The J segment lost 3 bases and the V segment lost 9 bases, leaving 9 bases of the junction unmatched. CDR3 DNA: TGTGCCAGTGGAGGGTTAGCGGGAGTCTACAATGAGCAGTTCTTC. This codes for CASGGLAGVYNEQFF.

V is TRBV5-1 and J is TRBJ2-2; TRBD2 is a possible D gene (5 bases). Germline CDR1 and CDR2: SGHRS and YFSETQ. The CDR3 runs 14 residues. V shed 2 bases and J shed 6 bases, with 11 bases lying between them. The CDR3 here is CASSLKDLAGELFF. Here the CDR3 DNA reads TGCGCCAGCAGCTTAAAGGACTTGGCCGGGGAGCTGTTTTTT.

This clonotype showed up just a few times. The CDR3: CASSLAGAQGIQYF. Here the CDR3 DNA reads TGTGCCAGCAGCCTAGCGGGAGCCCAGGGAATTCAGTACTTC. V is TRBV28 and J is TRBJ2-4; 10 bases agree with TRBD2. This CDR3 contains 14 residues. Germline values: CDR1 MDHEN, CDR2 SYDVKM. With V trimmed by 6 bases and J by 10 bases, 9 bases remained unmatched.

This clonotype was found a few times. The CDR3 loop is CASSVDQGGSPLHF. In DNA form, the CDR3 reads TGTGCCAGCAGCGTAGATCAGGGTGGTTCACCCCTCCACTTT. This chain joins TRBV9 and TRBJ1-6, with D maybe TRBD1 (5 bases). Germline loops: CDR1 SGDLS, CDR2 YYNGEE. Trimming pared 0 bases from V and 9 bases from J, leaving 10 bases between. The CDR3 is 14 residues long.

This clonotype was counted only a few times. V gene TRBV5-1 combines with J gene TRBJ2-7, with TRBD1 as a possible D gene (6 bases). The V gene lost 5 bases and the J gene lost 3 bases, with 15 bases spanning the gap. This CDR3 contains 14 residues. Germline V gene lookup returns CDR1 SGHRS and CDR2 YFSETQ. CDR3 protein: CASRDQGRLYEQYF. CDR3 DNA: TGCGCCAGCAGAGATCAGGGGCGCCTCTACGAGCAGTACTTC.

This chain uses TRBV7-6 with TRBJ2-1; D might be TRBD2 (6 bases). Deletions cut 4 bases from V and 6 bases from J, with 10 bases between. The length of the CDR3 is 13 residues. Germline V gene data show CDR1 as SGHVS and CDR2 as FNYEAQ. CDR3 coding DNA: TGTGCCAGCAGCTCGACTAGAGCCAATGAGCAGTTCTTC. Amino acids: CASSSTRANEQFF.

This clonotype was counted a few times. This sequence joins TRBV2 and TRBJ2-1; D unclear. Germline CDR1 and CDR2: SNHLY and FYNNEI. V was trimmed by 1 base and J by 9 bases, leaving 10 bases between them. The CDR3 totals 13 residues. CDR3 loop: CASSEEALSEQFF. CDR3 DNA: TGTGCCAGCAGTGAAGAGGCGTTAAGTGAGCAGTTCTTC.

The genes are TRBV5-1 and TRBJ2-7; weak D call: TRBD2 (6 bases). The CDR3 is made up of 13 amino acids. V lost 3 bases and J lost 6, with 13 bases in between. CDR1 and CDR2 from the germline V gene are SGHRS and YFSETQ. The DNA for the CDR3 is TGCGCCAGCAGCTCGGGACTTAATCTCGAGCAGTACTTC. It translates to CASSSGLNLEQYF.

This clonotype was picked up a small number of times. The gene calls are TRBV5-1 and TRBJ1-1; weak D call: TRBD1 (5 bases). Germline assignment: CDR1 SGHRS and CDR2 YFSETQ. This CDR3 region has 14 residues. V was pared by 7 bases and J by 3 bases, with 16 bases between. The chain's CDR3 is CASSRALGDTEAFF. The CDR3 DNA reads as TGCGCCAGCTCCCGGGCCCTAGGGGACACTGAAGCTTTCTTT.

The chain joins TRBV30 to TRBJ2-5, with no clear D. The CDR3 length is 13 residues. The germline V gene encodes CDR1 GTSNPN and CDR2 SVGIG (reference sequence). The V end lost 2 bases, the J end lost 2 bases, and 9 bases lay between the germline ends. CDR3 coding DNA: TGTGCCTGGAGTAAAGGCTGGCAAGAGACCCAGTACTTC. This translates into CAWSKGWQETQYF. The full variable domain, its missing parts supplied by reference TRBV30 and TRBJ2-5, is SQTIHQWPATLVQPVGSPLSLECTVEGTSNPNLYWYRQAAGRGLQLLFYSVGIGQISSEVPQNLSASRPQDRQFILSSKKLLLSDSGFYLCAWSKGWQETQYFGPGTRLLVL.

The chain has TRBV9 and TRBJ2-1; TRBD2 matches at 11 bases. The J call may be faulty, since TRBJ2-7 better matches the DNA end. The germline CDR1 and CDR2 sequences are SGDLS and YYNGEE. CDR3 length: 19 residues. CDR3 DNA sequence: TGTGCCAGCAGCCCCAGGCCGACTAGCGGGGCCAGCTCCTACAATGAGCAGTACTTC. It translates to CASSPRPTSGASSYNEQYF.